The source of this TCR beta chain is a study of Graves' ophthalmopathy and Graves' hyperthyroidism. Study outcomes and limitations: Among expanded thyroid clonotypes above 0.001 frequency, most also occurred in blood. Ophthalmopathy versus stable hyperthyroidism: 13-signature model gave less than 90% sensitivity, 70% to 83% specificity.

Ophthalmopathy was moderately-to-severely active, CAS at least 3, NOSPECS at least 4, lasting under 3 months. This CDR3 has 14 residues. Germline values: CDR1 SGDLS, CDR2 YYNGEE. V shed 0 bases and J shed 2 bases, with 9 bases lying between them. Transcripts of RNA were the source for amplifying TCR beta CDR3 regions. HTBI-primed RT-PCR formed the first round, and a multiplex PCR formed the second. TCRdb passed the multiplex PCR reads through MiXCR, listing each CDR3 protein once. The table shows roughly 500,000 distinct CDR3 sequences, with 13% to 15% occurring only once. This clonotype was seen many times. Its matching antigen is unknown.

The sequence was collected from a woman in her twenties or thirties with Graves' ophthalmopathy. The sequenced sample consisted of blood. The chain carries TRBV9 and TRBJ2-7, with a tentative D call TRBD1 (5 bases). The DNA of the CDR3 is TGTGCCAGCAGCGTAGAGGGGAACCCCTACGAGCAGTACTTC. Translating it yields CASSVEGNPYEQYF.